This T cell receptor beta chain derives from a study of cytomegalovirus exposure and HLA in healthy donors. Notes on the study in general: Many donors shared some public TCRs, even though most TCR sequences were rare. Cytomegalovirus-associated TCR beta chains were listed, numbering some 180.

From the roughly 120-subject validation cohort, which was separate from the roughly 670-subject first cohort, the donors were drawn. Regarding this clone: The target antigen is unknown.

Profiled with immunoSEQ multiplex PCR; TCRdb holds only in-frame clones, not every one. Found here are about 120,000 clones, under 90% of them singletons; the top ten hold 1.5% to 2.5%. CDR1 MGHRA and CDR2 YSYEKL come from the germline V gene. The V gene end was trimmed by 3 bases and the J gene end by 5 bases; junction bases not matched to a gene: 8. The CDR3 covers 15 residues. The sequence derives from a woman aged 18-29 years in good health and CMV-seronegative. Source material: PBMCs. This sequence joins TRBV4-1 and TRBJ1-2, with TRBD1 matching over 8 bases. The CDR3 DNA reads TGCGCCAGCAGCCAGGACCAACAGGGGGGGTATGGCTACACCTTC. Protein: CASSQDQQGGYGYTF.